Listed below are T cell receptor beta chains from one sample, sequenced in a study of vaccination and CD4 T cells after COVID-19. TCRdb recomputed calls from the PCR reads with MiXCR, one row per CDR3 protein. The sample includes around 15,000 distinct CDR3 sequences, 44% of them seen just once. For these TCRs, the target antigens are not known. Material: CD4+ T cells from blood, cultured in vitro, obtained after SARS-CoV-2 vaccination. All receptors derive from a human donor who had recovered from COVID-19. CDR3s include the opening cysteine and the closing phenylalanine or tryptophan. A D gene is named only where the DNA matches it firmly. Rows may omit the clone size; those that give it use once, few, many or a size class.

-	16	-	TRBV28	TRBJ1-1	CASSPQGNWRNTEAFF	TGTGCCAGCAGTCCTCAGGGGAATTGGAGGAACACTGAAGCTTTCTTT
few	15	-	TRBV12-3/TRBV12-4	TRBJ1-2	CASRPGTATNYGYTF	TGTGCCAGCAGGCCGGGGACGGCAACTAACTATGGCTACACCTTC
-	13	-	TRBV7-3	TRBJ1-2	CASSLNGIYGYTF	TGTGCCAGCAGCTTAAATGGCATCTATGGCTACACCTTC
-	16	-	TRBV19	TRBJ2-4	CASSPRTALAKNIQYF	TGTGCCAGTAGTCCCAGGACAGCTCTAGCCAAAAACATTCAGTACTTC
once	15	-	TRBV7-2	TRBJ2-1	CASSSGRPTGNEQFF	TGTGCCAGCAGCTCCGGCCGGCCGACGGGTAATGAGCAGTTCTTC
-	15	-	TRBV3-1	TRBJ1-2	CASSQGGQGGYGYTF	TGTGCCAGCAGCCAGGGGGGCCAGGGTGGCTATGGCTACACCTTC
-	13	-	TRBV7-8	TRBJ1-1	CASSLGRNTEAFF	TGTGCCAGCAGCTTGGGACGGAACACTGAAGCTTTCTTT
-	17	TRBD2	TRBV30	TRBJ2-6	CAWMRGRTRAGANVLTF	TGTGCCTGGATGAGGGGACGGACTAGGGCTGGGGCCAACGTCCTGACTTTC
-	15	TRBD2	TRBV11-3	TRBJ2-3	CASSVQGLASNTQYF	TGTGCCAGCAGCGTCCAGGGACTAGCCTCTAATACGCAGTATTTT
-	14	-	TRBV7-2	TRBJ2-7	CASSSPRGSYEQYF	TGTGCCAGCAGCTCGCCCAGGGGCTCCTACGAGCAGTACTTC
-	15	-	TRBV29-1	TRBJ1-4	CSVEDRGQNNEKLFF	TGCAGCGTTGAAGATCGGGGGCAGAATAATGAAAAACTGTTTTTT
-	17	-	TRBV19	TRBJ2-2	CASTKGRWPLWTGELFF	TGTGCCAGCACGAAGGGAAGGTGGCCTCTGTGGACCGGGGAGCTGTTTTTT
large	16	-	TRBV7-6	TRBJ2-7	CASSPRGGGSLYEQYF	TGTGCCAGCAGCCCAAGAGGGGGAGGGTCGTTATACGAGCAGTACTTC
few	16	-	TRBV15	TRBJ2-1	CATSTIKGNGRRQQFF	TGTGCCACCAGCACCATCAAGGGGAACGGGAGAAGACAGCAGTTCTTC
-	14	TRBD2	TRBV7-2	TRBJ2-1	CASSLMREGNEQFF	TGTGCCAGCAGCTTAATGCGGGAGGGCAATGAGCAGTTCTTC
-	14	TRBD1	TRBV20-1	TRBJ2-1	CSAGNQGADNEQFF	TGCAGTGCTGGTAACCAGGGGGCTGACAATGAGCAGTTCTTC
few	16	TRBD1	TRBV2	TRBJ2-3	CASSPGQGAGTDTQYF	TGTGCCAGCAGTCCCGGACAGGGGGCTGGCACAGATACGCAGTATTTT
-	11	-	TRBV29-1	TRBJ1-2	CSVRTVYGYTF	TGCAGCGTTCGGACTGTTTATGGCTACACCTTC
-	13	-	TRBV15	TRBJ2-5	CDTSRDKGETQYF	TGTGACACCAGCAGAGATAAAGGGGAGACCCAGTACTTC
-	16	TRBD1	TRBV6-2/TRBV6-3	TRBJ1-5	CASSYGQGGFHQPQHF	TGTGCCAGCAGTTACGGACAGGGAGGTTTCCATCAGCCCCAGCATTTT
-	14	-	TRBV29-1	TRBJ1-5	CSVPSGISNQPQHF	TGCAGCGTCCCGTCAGGCATTAGCAATCAGCCCCAGCATTTT
-	13	-	TRBV12-3/TRBV12-4	TRBJ2-1	CASSLSQGNEQFF	TGTGCCAGCAGTTTGAGCCAGGGCAATGAGCAGTTCTTC
-	19	TRBD1	TRBV9	TRBJ2-2	CASSGPPDRVGVNTGELFF	TGTGCCAGCAGCGGCCCCCCGGACAGGGTTGGGGTAAACACCGGGGAGCTGTTTTTT
-	17	-	TRBV10-3	TRBJ1-3	CAISESLSAGSGNTIYF	TGTGCCATCAGTGAGTCTCTATCAGCCGGCTCTGGAAACACCATATATTTT
few	13	-	TRBV20-1	TRBJ1-5	CSAPTGPNQPQHF	TGCAGTGCTCCTACCGGACCTAATCAGCCCCAGCATTTT
medium-sized	13	-	TRBV20-1	TRBJ1-1	CSVGGRVETEAFF	TGCAGTGTAGGGGGGAGGGTTGAGACTGAAGCTTTCTTT
-	14	TRBD1	TRBV6-2/TRBV6-3	TRBJ2-7	CASNPRDRANEQYF	TGTGCCAGCAACCCTCGGGACAGGGCGAACGAGCAGTACTTC
few	16	-	TRBV20-1	TRBJ1-3	CSATLTRTSSGNTIYF	TGCAGTGCTACGTTGACTAGAACGAGCTCTGGAAACACCATATATTTT
medium-sized	15	-	TRBV6-5	TRBJ2-3	CASSFQLSSTDTQYF	TGTGCCAGCAGTTTCCAGCTATCTAGCACAGATACGCAGTATTTT
few	14	-	TRBV4-1	TRBJ1-1	CASSLQGGRTEAFF	TGCGCCAGCAGCCTCCAGGGAGGGAGGACTGAAGCTTTCTTT
few	13	-	TRBV20-1	TRBJ1-1	CSARRTGDTEAFF	TGCAGTGCTCGCAGGACGGGGGACACTGAAGCTTTCTTT
-	13	-	TRBV7-9	TRBJ1-5	CASSTAMGQPQHF	TGTGCCAGCAGCACCGCAATGGGCCAGCCCCAGCATTTT
-	13	-	TRBV21-1	TRBJ2-5	CASSILSSGTQYF	TGTGCCAGCAGCATACTTAGCAGTGGGACCCAGTACTTC
-	13	-	TRBV6-2/TRBV6-3	TRBJ2-3	CASILAHGGTQYF	TGTGCCAGCATCTTAGCCCATGGGGGTACGCAGTATTTT
-	14	TRBD2	TRBV20-1	TRBJ2-1	CSARVLAGADEQFF	TGCAGTGCTAGAGTCCTAGCGGGAGCCGATGAGCAGTTCTTC
-	16	TRBD2	TRBV7-3	TRBJ2-3	CASSSNRLAGTDTQYF	TGTGCCAGCAGCTCAAACAGACTAGCCGGCACAGATACGCAGTATTTT
once	14	-	TRBV7-8	TRBJ2-7	CASSQGPADYEQYF	TGTGCCAGCAGCCAGGGACCAGCGGATTACGAGCAGTACTTC
-	13	TRBD1	TRBV6-1	TRBJ1-2	CASSRTTGSGYTF	TGTGCCAGCAGCCGAACGACAGGGTCCGGCTACACCTTC
few	13	-	TRBV18	TRBJ2-5	CASSSSPQETQYF	TGTGCCAGCTCATCTAGTCCCCAAGAGACCCAGTACTTC
-	12	-	TRBV7-9	TRBJ1-4	CASSGTGWKLFF	TGTGCCAGCAGCGGTACAGGGTGGAAACTGTTTTTT
-	16	TRBD2	TRBV7-3	TRBJ2-2	CASSPLGGRNTGELFF	TGTGCCAGCAGCCCCCTCGGGGGGAGAAACACCGGGGAGCTGTTTTTT
-	13	-	TRBV6-1	TRBJ2-7	CASTISHTDEQYF	TGTGCCAGCACGATTAGCCATACCGACGAGCAGTACTTC
-	14	-	TRBV27	TRBJ2-1	CASTTGDLYNEQFF	TGTGCCAGCACTACCGGGGACCTCTACAATGAGCAGTTCTTC
-	18	-	TRBV21-1	TRBJ1-1	CASSKAPGQGARNTEAFF	TGTGCCAGCAGCAAAGCTCCGGGACAGGGGGCGCGGAACACTGAAGCTTTCTTT
-	14	-	TRBV20-1	TRBJ2-5	CSAPADSIGETQYF	TGCAGTGCACCCGCAGACTCTATCGGGGAGACCCAGTACTTC
-	13	TRBD2	TRBV28	TRBJ2-7	CASTPGGIYEQYF	TGTGCCAGCACCCCGGGAGGAATCTACGAGCAGTACTTC
-	16	-	TRBV18	TRBJ2-1	CASSQLADSSYNEQFF	TGTGCCAGCTCACAACTCGCGGACAGCTCCTACAATGAGCAGTTCTTC
-	15	-	TRBV2	TRBJ2-2	CASTSEGVGTGELFF	TGTGCCAGCACCTCCGAGGGGGTCGGCACCGGGGAGCTGTTTTTT
few	13	TRBD2	TRBV20-1	TRBJ2-7	CSAPRSGSGEQYF	TGCAGTGCTCCCCGTAGCGGGAGTGGAGAGCAGTACTTC
few	13	TRBD2	TRBV20-1	TRBJ2-1	CSASSLAGVEQFF	TGCAGTGCTAGCTCGCTAGCGGGAGTTGAGCAGTTCTTC
-	15	TRBD2	TRBV12-3/TRBV12-4	TRBJ2-1	CASSSSGRVVNEQFF	TGTGCCAGCAGTTCTTCCGGGAGGGTGGTAAATGAGCAGTTCTTC
-	15	TRBD1	TRBV7-8	TRBJ2-7	CASSRGQGDAYEQYF	TGTGCCAGCAGCCGGGGACAGGGGGATGCCTACGAGCAGTACTTC
-	15	-	TRBV7-2	TRBJ2-7	CASSFDFRSSYEQYF	TGTGCCAGCAGCTTCGACTTTCGGAGTTCCTACGAGCAGTACTTC
-	16	TRBD1	TRBV7-2	TRBJ2-2	CASSDTTGVYTGELFF	TGTGCCAGCAGCGATACAACAGGGGTCTACACCGGGGAGCTGTTTTTT
once	12	-	TRBV6-5	TRBJ2-7	CASSSGGSEQYF	TGTGCCAGCAGTTCGGGGGGCAGCGAGCAGTACTTC
few	15	TRBD2	TRBV28	TRBJ2-3	CASSPTSGRTDTQYF	TGTGCCAGCAGCCCGACTAGCGGTCGCACAGATACGCAGTATTTT
-	12	-	TRBV20-1	TRBJ2-7	CSANTGFHEQYF	TGCAGTGCTAACACAGGGTTCCACGAGCAGTACTTC
once	14	TRBD2	TRBV20-1	TRBJ2-1	CSVCCGGSGNEQLF	TGCAGTGTGTGCTGTGGCGGGAGTGGGAATGAGCAGCTCTTC
-	16	TRBD1	TRBV6-1	TRBJ2-3	CASSKSGTGSTDTQYF	TGTGCCAGCAGTAAGTCCGGGACAGGGAGCACAGATACGCAGTATTTT
few	13	-	TRBV7-8	TRBJ1-2	CASSLDREGGYTF	TGTGCCAGCAGCTTAGACAGGGAGGGTGGCTACACCTTC